The T cell receptor beta chain under discussion was sequenced for a study of shared T cell receptors in the human thymus. The CDR3 contains 18 residues. The J segment lost 4 bases and the V segment lost 5 bases, leaving 18 bases of the junction unmatched. Per the germline V gene, CDR1 is SEHNR and CDR2 is FQNEAQ (reference sequence). Data came from immunoSEQ multiplex PCR; TCRdb stores just in-frame clones and leaves some out. The sample yields hundreds of thousands of clones, roughly 86% seen once. The same sample was also studied in work on human thymus T cells.

This receptor was obtained from a boy under two years old with a congenital heart defect. The rearrangement links TRBV7-9 to TRBJ2-5, with 8 positions matching TRBD2. The sample was thymocytes. The CDR3 loop is CASSRKLEREKKRETQYF. CDR3 coding DNA: TGTGCCAGCAGCCGGAAGCTAGAGCGGGAGAAAAAGAGAGAGACCCAGTACTTC.